This TCR beta chain came from a study of identical twins. Study-level results: For zero-insertion analyses, partial confounding could come from invariant MAIT and iNKT cells. Models underestimated how often monozygotic twins shared out-of-frame TCR alpha.

All of the donors were Caucasians in good health. Germline V CDR1 and CDR2: DFQATT, SNEGSKA (reference sequence). This CDR3 region has 14 residues. J lost 3 bases, V lost 3 bases, and 8 bases had no gene match. This clonotype was picked up a small number of times. Its antigen is not identified. Each cDNA held unique molecular identifiers, and template switching gave it a universal primer site. Each CDR3 protein gets one entry after TCRdb re-called the 5' RACE reads with MiXCR. In the table there are 550,000 to 700,000 distinct CDR3 sequences, 7.5% to 10% of which are singletons. Another study also made use of these data, one on yellow fever vaccine responses in identical twins.

The chain links TRBV20-1 to TRBJ2-7, with 7 bases that match TRBD1. Sequenced sample: PBMCs. The clonotype originates from a woman younger than 35 in good health. The CDR3 loop reads CSASTGTERYEQYF. The CDR3 region has the DNA TGCAGTGCTAGCACCGGGACAGAACGCTACGAGCAGTACTTC.